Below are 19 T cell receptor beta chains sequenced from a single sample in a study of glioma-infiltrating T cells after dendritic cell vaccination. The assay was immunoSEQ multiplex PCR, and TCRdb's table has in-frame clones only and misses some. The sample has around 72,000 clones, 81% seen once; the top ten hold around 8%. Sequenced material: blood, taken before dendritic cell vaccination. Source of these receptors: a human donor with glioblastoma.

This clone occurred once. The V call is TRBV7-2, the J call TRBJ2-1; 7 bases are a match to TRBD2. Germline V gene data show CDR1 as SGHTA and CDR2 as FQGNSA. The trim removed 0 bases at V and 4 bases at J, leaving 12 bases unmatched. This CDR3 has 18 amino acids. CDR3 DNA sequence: TGTGCCAGCAGCTTAGCTCAGCTAGGAGCGGGGCCGTACAATGAGCAGTTCTTC. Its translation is CASSLAQLGAGPYNEQFF.

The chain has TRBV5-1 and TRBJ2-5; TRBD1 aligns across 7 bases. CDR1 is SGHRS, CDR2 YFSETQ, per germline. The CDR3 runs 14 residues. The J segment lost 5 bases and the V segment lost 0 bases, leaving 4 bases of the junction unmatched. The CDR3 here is CASSLGQGRETQYF. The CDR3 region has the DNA TGCGCCAGCAGCTTGGGACAGGGACGGGAGACCCAGTACTTC.

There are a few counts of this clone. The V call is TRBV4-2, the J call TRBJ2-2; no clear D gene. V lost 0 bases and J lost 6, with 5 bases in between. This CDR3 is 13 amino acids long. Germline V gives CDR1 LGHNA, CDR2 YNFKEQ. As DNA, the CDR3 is TGTGCCAGCAGCCAAGATCCAGCCGGGGAGCTGTTTTTT. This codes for CASSQDPAGELFF.

This CDR3 is CASSETDSNQPQHF. CDR3 bases: TGTGCCAGCAGCGAGACAGATAGCAATCAGCCCCAGCATTTT. The chain employs TRBV16 and TRBJ1-5, with D possibly being TRBD1 (5 bases). CDR3 length: 14 amino acids. In germline, CDR1 is KGHSY, CDR2 FQNENV. Trimming removed 5 bases at V and 0 bases at J, with 8 bases between.

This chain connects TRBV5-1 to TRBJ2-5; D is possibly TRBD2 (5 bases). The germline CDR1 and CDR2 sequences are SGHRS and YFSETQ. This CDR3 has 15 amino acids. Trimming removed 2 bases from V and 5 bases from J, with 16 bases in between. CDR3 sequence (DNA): TGCGCCAGCAGCTTTAACGAGGGAGCTGGGGAGACCCAGTACTTC. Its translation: CASSFNEGAGETQYF.

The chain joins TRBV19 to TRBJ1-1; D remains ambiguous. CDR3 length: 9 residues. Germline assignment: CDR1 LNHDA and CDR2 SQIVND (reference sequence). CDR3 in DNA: TGTGATAGGAACACTGAAGCTTTCTTT. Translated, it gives CDRNTEAFF.

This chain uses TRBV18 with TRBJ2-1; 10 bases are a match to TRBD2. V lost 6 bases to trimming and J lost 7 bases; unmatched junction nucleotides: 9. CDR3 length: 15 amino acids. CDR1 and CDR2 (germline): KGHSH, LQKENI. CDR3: CASSSGLATANEQFF. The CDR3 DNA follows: TGTGCCAGCTCGTCGGGACTAGCGACTGCTAATGAGCAGTTCTTC. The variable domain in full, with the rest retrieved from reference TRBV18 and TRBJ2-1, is NAGVMQNPRHLVRRRGQEARLRCSPMKGHSHVYWYRQLPEEGLKFMVYLQKENIIDESGMPKERFSAEFPKEGPSILRIQQVVRGDSAAYFCASSSGLATANEQFFGPGTRLTVL.

DNA of the CDR3: TGTGCCAGCAATTCGGGTCGGGGGGGCGATGAGACCCAGTACTTC. Amino acid sequence: CASNSGRGGDETQYF. The chain uses TRBV19 and TRBJ2-5; 8 bases match TRBD2. Germline-derived CDR1 and CDR2 are LNHDA and SQIVND (reference sequence). V lost 9 bases, J lost 5 bases, and 14 bases stayed unmatched. CDR3 length: 15 residues.

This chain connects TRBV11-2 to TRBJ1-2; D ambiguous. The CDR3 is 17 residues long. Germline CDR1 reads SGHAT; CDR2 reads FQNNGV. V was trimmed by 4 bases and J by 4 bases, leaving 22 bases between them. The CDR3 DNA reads TGTGCCAGCAGCTCGCCCCGGGGAGGTTCAGGCTCCTATGGCTACACCTTC. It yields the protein CASSSPRGGSGSYGYTF. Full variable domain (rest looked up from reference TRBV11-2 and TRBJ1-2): EAGVAQSPRYKIIEKRQSVAFWCNPISGHATLYWYQQILGQGPKLLIQFQNNGVVDDSQLPKDRFSAERLKGVDSTLKIQPAKLEDSAVYLCASSSPRGGSGSYGYTFGSGTRLTVV.

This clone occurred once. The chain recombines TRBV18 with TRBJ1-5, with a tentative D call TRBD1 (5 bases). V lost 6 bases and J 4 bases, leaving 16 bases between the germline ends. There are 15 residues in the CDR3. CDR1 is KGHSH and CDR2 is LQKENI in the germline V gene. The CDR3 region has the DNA TGTGCCAGCTCCTTATCCGGGACTAGAAATCAGCCCCAGCATTTT. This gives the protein CASSLSGTRNQPQHF.

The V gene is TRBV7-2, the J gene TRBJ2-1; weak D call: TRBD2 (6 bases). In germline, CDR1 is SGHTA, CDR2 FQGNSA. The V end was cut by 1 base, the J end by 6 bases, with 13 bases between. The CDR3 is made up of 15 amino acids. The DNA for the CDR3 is TGTGCCAGCAGCTTAGAGACAGTCGGGGGCAATGAGCAGTTCTTC. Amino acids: CASSLETVGGNEQFF. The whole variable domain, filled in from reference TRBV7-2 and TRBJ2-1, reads GAGVSQSPSNKVTEKGKDVELRCDPISGHTALYWYRQSLGQGLEFLIYFQGNSAPDKSGLPSDRFSAERTGGSVSTLTIQRTQQEDSAVYLCASSLETVGGNEQFFGPGTRLTVL.

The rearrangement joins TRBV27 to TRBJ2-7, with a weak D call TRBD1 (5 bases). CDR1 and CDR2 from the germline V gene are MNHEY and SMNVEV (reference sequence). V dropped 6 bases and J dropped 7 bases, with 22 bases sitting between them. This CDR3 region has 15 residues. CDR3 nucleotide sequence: TGTGCCAGCAGCCGAGATGGTCTCAGGGTTACAGAGCAGTACTTC. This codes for CASSRDGLRVTEQYF.

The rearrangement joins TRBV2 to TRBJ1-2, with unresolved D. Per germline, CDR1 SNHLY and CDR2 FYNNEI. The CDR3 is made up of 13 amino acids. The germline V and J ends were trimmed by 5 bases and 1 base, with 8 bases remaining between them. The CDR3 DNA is TGTGCCAGCAGTACCAGTGTTAACTATGGCTACACCTTC. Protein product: CASSTSVNYGYTF. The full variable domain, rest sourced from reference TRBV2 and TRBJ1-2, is EPEVTQTPSHQVTQMGQEVILRCVPISNHLYFYWYRQILGQKVEFLVSFYNNEISEKSEIFDDQFSVERPDGSNFTLKIRSTKLEDSAMYFCASSTSVNYGYTFGSGTRLTVV.

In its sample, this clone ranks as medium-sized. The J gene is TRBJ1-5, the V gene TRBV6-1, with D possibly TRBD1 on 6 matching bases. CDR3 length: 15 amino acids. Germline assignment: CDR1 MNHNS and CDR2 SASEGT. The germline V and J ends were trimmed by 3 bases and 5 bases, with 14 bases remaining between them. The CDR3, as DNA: TGTGCCAGCAGTGACCCCGACAGGCCTTATCAGCCCCAGCATTTT. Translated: CASSDPDRPYQPQHF.

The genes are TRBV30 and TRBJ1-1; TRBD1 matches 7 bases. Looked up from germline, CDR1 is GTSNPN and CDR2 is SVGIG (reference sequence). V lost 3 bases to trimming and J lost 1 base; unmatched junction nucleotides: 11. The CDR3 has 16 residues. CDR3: CAWRGGTAGENTEAFF. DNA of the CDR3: TGTGCCTGGAGGGGAGGGACAGCGGGAGAGAACACTGAAGCTTTCTTT.

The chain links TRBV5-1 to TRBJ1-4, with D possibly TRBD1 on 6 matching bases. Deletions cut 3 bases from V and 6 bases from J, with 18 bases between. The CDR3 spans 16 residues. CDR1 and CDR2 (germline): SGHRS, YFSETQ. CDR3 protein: CASSSSSNREHEKLFF. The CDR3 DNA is TGCGCCAGCAGCTCCAGTTCGAACAGGGAACATGAAAAACTGTTTTTT.

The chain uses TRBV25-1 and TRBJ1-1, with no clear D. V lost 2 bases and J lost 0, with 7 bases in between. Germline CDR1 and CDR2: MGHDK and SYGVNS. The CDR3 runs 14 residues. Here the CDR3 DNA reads TGTGCCAGCAGTGAAGGCCGGGTGAACACTGAAGCTTTCTTT. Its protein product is CASSEGRVNTEAFF.

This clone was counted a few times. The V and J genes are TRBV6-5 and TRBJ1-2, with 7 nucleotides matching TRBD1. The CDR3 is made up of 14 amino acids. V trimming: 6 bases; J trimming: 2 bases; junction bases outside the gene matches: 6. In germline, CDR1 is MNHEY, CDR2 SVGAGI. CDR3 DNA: TGTGCCAGCAGCCAAACACAGGGGAACTATGGCTACACCTTC. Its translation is CASSQTQGNYGYTF.

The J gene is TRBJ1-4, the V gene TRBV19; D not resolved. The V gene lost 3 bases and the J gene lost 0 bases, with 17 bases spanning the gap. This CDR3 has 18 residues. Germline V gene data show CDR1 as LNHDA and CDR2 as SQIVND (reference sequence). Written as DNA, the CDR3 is TGTGCCAGTAGTATCCCCTTCCCAGGAGGAGCAACTAATGAAAAACTGTTTTTT. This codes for CASSIPFPGGATNEKLFF.